Listed below are T cell receptor beta chains from one sample, sequenced in a study of T cells in Graves' hyperthyroidism and ophthalmopathy. TCRdb re-analysed the multiplex PCR reads in MiXCR, keeping a single row per CDR3 protein. The sample has around 350,000 distinct CDR3 sequences, under 15% seen once. Sample: blood. The receptors were gathered from a woman between 18 and 30 years old with Graves' hyperthyroidism. Each CDR3 is given with its conserved first and last residue. The order of the fields is V gene, clone size, J gene, D gene, CDR3 protein, CDR3 DNA. The D gene is left open where the match is weak. Expanded clones get a size class; other rows say once, few or many, or leave the size out.

TRBV27	many	TRBJ2-1	TRBD2	CASSHGTSPSGNEQFF	TGTGCCAGCAGCCACGGGACTAGCCCTTCGGGGAATGAGCAGTTCTTC
TRBV24-1	few	TRBJ2-7	TRBD1	CATSDPDRGKQYF	TGTGCCACCAGTGACCCGGACAGGGGAAAGCAGTACTTC
TRBV12-3/TRBV12-4	many	TRBJ2-1	-	CASSFRRAAGNEQFF	TGTGCCAGCAGTTTTAGGAGGGCCGCTGGGAATGAGCAGTTCTTC
TRBV6-1	many	TRBJ2-7	-	CASSEDGGGAAYEQYF	TGTGCCAGCAGTGAAGACGGTGGGGGGGCGGCCTACGAGCAGTACTTC
TRBV29-1	many	TRBJ1-1	-	CSVEKRDLNTEAFF	TGCAGCGTTGAAAAGAGGGACCTGAACACTGAAGCTTTCTTT
TRBV2	many	TRBJ2-2	-	CASSVRLEGGELFF	TGTGCCAGCAGTGTTCGGCTGGAGGGCGGGGAGCTGTTTTTT
TRBV12-3/TRBV12-4	many	TRBJ2-1	TRBD1	CASTPGQGYNEQFF	TGTGCCAGCACCCCGGGACAGGGTTACAATGAGCAGTTCTTC
TRBV7-9	many	TRBJ2-3	TRBD1	CASSPYDRVTDTQYF	TGTGCCAGCAGCCCCTATGACAGGGTCACAGATACGCAGTATTTT
TRBV10-1	many	TRBJ2-7	TRBD1	CASSELTGVQYF	TGCGCCAGCAGTGAGCTAACAGGGGTGCAGTACTTC
TRBV20-1	many	TRBJ2-5	-	CSALGLQETQYF	TGCAGTGCACTAGGTCTACAAGAGACCCAGTACTTC
TRBV29-1	many	TRBJ2-2	TRBD1	CSVVWQGANTGELFF	TGCAGCGTTGTCTGGCAGGGGGCGAACACCGGGGAGCTGTTTTTT
TRBV30	many	TRBJ2-1	-	CAWSRDHSPYNEQFF	TGTGCCTGGAGTCGAGACCACTCCCCGTACAATGAGCAGTTCTTC
TRBV6-2/TRBV6-3	-	TRBJ2-2	-	CASSSLETYPTGELFF	TGTGCCAGCAGCTCCCTAGAGACCTACCCCACCGGGGAGCTGTTTTTT
TRBV5-4	-	TRBJ2-3	TRBD2	CASSPYSGRGTDTQYF	TGTGCCAGCAGCCCATATAGCGGGAGGGGCACAGATACGCAGTATTTT
TRBV20-1	many	TRBJ1-1	TRBD1	CSARELGGTGGTEAFF	TGCAGTGCTAGAGAGCTGGGCGGGACAGGGGGGACTGAAGCTTTCTTT
TRBV7-9	many	TRBJ1-1	-	CASSLNTGLEAFF	TGTGCCAGCAGCTTAAACACAGGGTTAGAAGCTTTCTTT
TRBV24-1	many	TRBJ2-3	-	CATSEAPPHPTDTQYF	TGTGCCACCAGTGAGGCTCCTCCACACCCCACAGATACGCAGTATTTT
TRBV7-3	few	TRBJ2-2	-	CASSSILYPSPGELFF	TGTGCCAGCAGCTCGATCCTATACCCCTCTCCCGGGGAGCTGTTTTTT
TRBV11-1	many	TRBJ2-1	-	CASSLVGHGYNEQFF	TGTGCCAGCAGCTTAGTAGGTCATGGCTACAATGAGCAGTTCTTC
TRBV20-1	many	TRBJ2-1	TRBD2	CSARSGRALNEQFF	TGCAGTGCGCGCAGCGGGAGGGCATTGAATGAGCAGTTCTTC
TRBV11-3	-	TRBJ2-5	TRBD1	CASSYSGQGLIPRPQYF	TGTGCCAGCAGCTACTCCGGACAGGGCTTAATCCCCCGGCCCCAGTACTTC
TRBV7-6	-	TRBJ2-4	TRBD2	CASSIRLAGDPKNIQYF	TGTGCCAGCAGCATTAGACTAGCGGGAGATCCCAAAAACATTCAGTACTTC
TRBV7-9	many	TRBJ2-1	-	CASSLVATTSYNEQFF	TGTGCCAGCAGCTTAGTAGCTACCACCTCCTACAATGAGCAGTTCTTC
TRBV27	-	TRBJ1-4	-	CASSLSLSHVGEKLLF	TGTGCCAGCAGTTTATCCCTGTCCCATGTTGGGGAAAAACTGCTTTTT
TRBV9	few	TRBJ1-2	-	CASSVDPEGVGRGYTF	TGTGCCAGCAGCGTCGACCCAGAGGGGGTCGGTCGTGGCTACACCTTC
TRBV20-1	many	TRBJ2-7	TRBD2	CSASKVGTSILEQYF	TGCAGTGCTAGTAAAGTTGGGACTAGCATTCTCGAGCAGTACTTC
TRBV24-1	-	TRBJ2-1	TRBD1	CATSAFRDSGNNEQFF	TGTGCCACCAGTGCTTTCAGGGACAGTGGTAACAATGAGCAGTTCTTC
TRBV2	-	TRBJ1-1	-	CASMEGIRVTEAFF	TGTGCCAGCATGGAAGGCATCCGGGTCACTGAAGCTTTCTTT
TRBV7-3	many	TRBJ2-1	TRBD2	CASSLAGAAYNEQFF	TGTGCCAGCTCGTTAGCGGGAGCGGCCTACAATGAGCAGTTCTTC
TRBV19	few	TRBJ2-7	TRBD1	CASSITMTGAYEQYF	TGTGCCAGTAGTATAACGATGACAGGGGCCTACGAGCAGTACTTC
TRBV7-9	few	TRBJ2-3	TRBD1	CASSLLGTGGSISTDTQYF	TGTGCCAGCAGCCTACTTGGGACAGGGGGCTCCATTAGCACAGATACGCAGTATTTT
TRBV12-3/TRBV12-4	many	TRBJ1-1	TRBD1	CASSTETGNTEAFF	TGTGCCAGCAGTACGGAGACAGGGAATACTGAAGCTTTCTTT
TRBV29-1	many	TRBJ2-5	-	CSVEGQNRYF	TGCAGCGTTGAAGGGCAGAATCGGTACTTC
TRBV28	-	TRBJ1-4	-	CASRLVDNRNGKLFF	TGTGCCAGCAGGTTAGTGGACAACCGTAATGGAAAACTGTTTTTT
TRBV6-1	many	TRBJ2-7	TRBD2	CASSRGTTTYEQYF	TGTGCCAGCAGCCGCGGGACTACCACCTACGAGCAGTACTTC
TRBV12-3/TRBV12-4	few	TRBJ1-3	-	CASSSRTEGSQGDTIYF	TGTGCCAGCAGCTCACGCACCGAAGGGTCTCAAGGGGACACCATATATTTT
TRBV7-2	many	TRBJ2-1	TRBD2	CASSLAISMAGGRNEQFF	TGTGCCAGCAGCTTAGCCATTAGCATGGCGGGAGGGAGGAATGAGCAGTTCTTC
TRBV20-1	few	TRBJ2-5	-	CSARPMGLGETQYF	TGCAGTGCTAGACCCATGGGCCTTGGGGAGACCCAGTACTTC
TRBV6-1	-	TRBJ1-3	-	CASSEVGGTGNTIYF	TGTGCCAGCAGTGAAGTAGGAGGAACTGGAAACACCATATATTTT
TRBV29-1	many	TRBJ1-2	-	CSVGGIRGGGYTF	TGCAGCGTTGGAGGGATACGGGGTGGAGGCTACACCTTC
TRBV27	many	TRBJ1-1	TRBD1	CASLTGGLTEAFF	TGTGCCAGCCTGACAGGGGGCCTCACTGAAGCTTTCTTT
TRBV7-2	-	TRBJ1-5	-	CASSFSGSNRGNQPQHF	TGTGCCAGCAGCTTTTCAGGGTCCAATAGGGGTAATCAGCCCCAGCATTTT
TRBV2	-	TRBJ1-2	-	CASSGRYPNYGYTF	TGTGCCAGCAGTGGGCGCTACCCTAACTATGGCTACACCTTC
TRBV27	few	TRBJ2-6	-	CASSLYSGANVLTF	TGTGCCAGCAGTTTATACTCTGGGGCCAACGTCCTGACTTTC
TRBV2	many	TRBJ2-7	TRBD2	CASRPTPSPGLAPKQYF	TGTGCCAGCAGGCCCACGCCTTCGCCGGGACTAGCGCCAAAGCAGTACTTC
TRBV5-1	once	TRBJ2-2	TRBD1	CASSWQGANTGELFF	TGCGCCAGCAGCTGGCAGGGGGCGAACACCGGGGAGCTGTTTTTT
TRBV13	many	TRBJ1-1	-	CASSPWGDTEAFF	TGTGCCAGCAGCCCCTGGGGAGACACTGAAGCTTTCTTT
TRBV9	-	TRBJ1-6	-	CASSAGVSSYNSPLHF	TGTGCCAGCAGCGCTGGGGTCTCCTCCTATAATTCACCCCTCCACTTT
TRBV20-1	-	TRBJ2-4	TRBD2	CSAGAAGGAKNIQYF	TGCAGTGCTGGAGCGGCGGGGGGGGCCAAAAACATTCAGTACTTC
TRBV12-3/TRBV12-4	many	TRBJ1-1	-	CASSPAGEPAAEAFF	TGTGCCAGCAGTCCCGCCGGGGAACCGGCGGCTGAAGCTTTCTTT
TRBV20-1	many	TRBJ1-1	-	CSATRGVNTEAFF	TGCAGTGCCACCCGGGGGGTGAACACTGAAGCTTTCTTT
TRBV3-1	-	TRBJ2-2	-	CASSPPLVVGELFF	TGTGCCAGCAGCCCCCCCCTGGTTGTCGGGGAGCTGTTTTTT
TRBV5-1	many	TRBJ2-1	TRBD2	CASSLATGTKYNEQFF	TGCGCCAGCAGCTTGGCAACCGGGACTAAATACAATGAGCAGTTCTTC
TRBV5-1	-	TRBJ2-5	TRBD1	CASATMGQLQETRYF	TGCGCCAGCGCCACCATGGGACAGTTACAAGAGACCCGGTACTTC
TRBV6-2/TRBV6-3	-	TRBJ2-3	-	CASTSGSSTDTQYF	TGTGCCAGCACCAGCGGATCTAGCACAGATACGCAGTATTTT
TRBV28	-	TRBJ2-2	-	CASSFGIGRIGTGELFF	TGTGCCAGCAGTTTCGGGATCGGACGAATTGGAACCGGGGAGCTGTTTTTT
TRBV6-1	-	TRBJ2-2	-	CASRRVGSTTGELFF	TGTGCCAGCAGGCGCGTGGGAAGTACCACCGGGGAGCTGTTTTTT
TRBV28	many	TRBJ2-7	-	CASSSHYEQYF	TGTGCCAGCAGTTCCCACTACGAGCAGTACTTC
TRBV7-9	many	TRBJ1-1	TRBD1	CASSFKGGRGQAFF	TGTGCCAGCAGCTTCAAAGGGGGAAGGGGGCAAGCTTTCTTT
TRBV29-1	few	TRBJ2-7	TRBD1	CSVGDRGTYEQCF	TGCAGCGTAGGGGACAGGGGCACCTACGAGCAGTGCTTC